This T cell receptor (beta chain) was recorded in a study of graft-versus-host responses after intestinal transplantation. Findings and limits, study-wide: Those patients showing graft-donor T cell macrochimerism displayed high graft-versus-host to host-versus-graft clonal ratios in allografts. Some GvH clones were seen earlier in gut or blood, suggesting intestinal origin.

Method: immunoSEQ multiplex PCR; TCRdb's copy keeps in-frame clones and lacks some. This sample yields 20,000 to 25,000 clones, of which around 41% are seen a single time; under 2% belongs to the top ten. Germline V gene lookup returns CDR1 MDHEN and CDR2 SYDVKM. The CDR3 totals 17 residues. The junction had 9 bases not matched to a gene; V was cut back by 6 bases and J by 2 bases. Responders (roughly 200,000, CFSE-labeled) met roughly 200,000 stimulators that were irradiated and violet-dye-labeled. Responder cells that were proliferating and CFSE-low, both CD3+CD4+ and CD3+CD8+, were sorted after the reaction. This clone was observed a few times.

Specimen: alloreactive CD8+ T cells from a mixed lymphocyte reaction culture, collected before intestinal transplant. Noted subset: CFSE-low proliferating T cells sorted from roughly six-day pre-transplant mixed lymphocyte reaction (GvH or HvG direction). This sequence originates from a human patient who received an intestinal transplant. This chain joins TRBV28 and TRBJ1-5, with 11 bases identical to TRBD1. CDR3 amino acids: CASRTGTGGWGNQPQHF. CDR3 in DNA: TGTGCCAGCAGGACCGGGACAGGGGGTTGGGGCAATCAGCCCCAGCATTTT.